The source of this TCR beta chain is a study of T-cell memory formation after mild COVID-19. Study overall: Among the donors, TCR clusters were largely specific to each donor.

Study-wide results and caveats: There were some responding clones in pre-infection memory, which suggested that cross-reactive memory had joined. Clonal second-wave expansions that peaked on day 37 had unconfirmed SARS-CoV-2 specificity.

The CDR3 extends over 14 amino acids. Germline trimming cut 5 bases from V and 2 bases from J; bases unmatched to any gene: 6. CDR1 and CDR2 from the germline V gene are SEHNR and FQNEAQ (reference sequence). From 5'RACE with constant-segment primers came TCR alpha and TCR beta cDNA libraries that carried sample barcodes and UMIs. TCRdb processed the 5' RACE reads anew with MiXCR; each CDR3 protein has one entry. The data hold 450,000 or so distinct CDR3 sequences, with 20% to 30% observed a single time. A note on this clonotype: Antigen: not known.

The sequencing sample was made of PBMCs or a T cell subset sorted from them (not recorded which). This rearrangement joins TRBV7-9 to TRBJ2-7, with 7 nucleotides matching TRBD1. This receptor was obtained from an adult woman who had mild COVID-19 (a few samples of this study predate the infection). Cell type and time point are not known. CDR3 region: CASSLPGQTYEQYF. The CDR3 coding sequence is TGTGCCAGCAGCCTACCGGGACAGACCTACGAGCAGTACTTC.